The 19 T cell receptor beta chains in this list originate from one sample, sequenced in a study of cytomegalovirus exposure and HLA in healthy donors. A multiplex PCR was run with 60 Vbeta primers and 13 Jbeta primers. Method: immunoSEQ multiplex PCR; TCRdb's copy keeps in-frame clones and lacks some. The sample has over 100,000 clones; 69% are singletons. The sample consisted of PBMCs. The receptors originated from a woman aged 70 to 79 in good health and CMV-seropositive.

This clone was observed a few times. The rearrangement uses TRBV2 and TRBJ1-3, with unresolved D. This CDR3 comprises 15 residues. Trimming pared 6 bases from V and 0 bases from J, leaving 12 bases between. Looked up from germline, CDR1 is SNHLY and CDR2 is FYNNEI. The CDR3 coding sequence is TGTGCCAGCAGAGTCGGGGAGCACTCTGGAAACACCATATATTTT. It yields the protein CASRVGEHSGNTIYF.

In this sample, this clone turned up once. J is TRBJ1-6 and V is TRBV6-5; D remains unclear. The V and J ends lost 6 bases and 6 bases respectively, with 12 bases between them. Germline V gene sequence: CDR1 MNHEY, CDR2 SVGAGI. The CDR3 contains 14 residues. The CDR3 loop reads CASREGRPNSPLHF. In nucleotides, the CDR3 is TGTGCCAGCAGGGAAGGGAGACCTAATTCACCCCTCCACTTT.

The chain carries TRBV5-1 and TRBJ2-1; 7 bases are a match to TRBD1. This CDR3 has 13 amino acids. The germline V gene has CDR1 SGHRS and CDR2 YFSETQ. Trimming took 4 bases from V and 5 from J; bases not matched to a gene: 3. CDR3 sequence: CASSRTGNNEQFF. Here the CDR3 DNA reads TGCGCCAGCAGCCGGACAGGCAACAATGAGCAGTTCTTC. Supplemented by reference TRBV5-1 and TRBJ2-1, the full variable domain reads KAGVTQTPRYLIKTRGQQVTLSCSPISGHRSVSWYQQTPGQGLQFLFEYFSETQRNKGNFPGRFSGRQFSNSRSEMNVSTLELGDSALYLCASSRTGNNEQFFGPGTRLTVL.

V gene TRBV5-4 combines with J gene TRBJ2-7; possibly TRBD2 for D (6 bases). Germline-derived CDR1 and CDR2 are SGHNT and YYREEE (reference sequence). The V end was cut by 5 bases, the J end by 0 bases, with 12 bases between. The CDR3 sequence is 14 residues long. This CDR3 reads CASRPSGGSYEQYF. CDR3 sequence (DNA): TGTGCCAGCAGGCCCTCCGGGGGCTCCTACGAGCAGTACTTC.

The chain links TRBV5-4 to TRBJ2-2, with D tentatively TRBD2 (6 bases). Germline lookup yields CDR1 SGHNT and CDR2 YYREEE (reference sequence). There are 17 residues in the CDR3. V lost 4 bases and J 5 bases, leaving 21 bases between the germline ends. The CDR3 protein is CASSVGLERALTGELFF. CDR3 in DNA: TGTGCCAGCAGCGTAGGGTTGGAGCGGGCCCTAACCGGGGAGCTGTTTTTT. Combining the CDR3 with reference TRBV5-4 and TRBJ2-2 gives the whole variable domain ETGVTQSPTHLIKTRGQQVTLRCSSQSGHNTVSWYQQALGQGPQFIFQYYREEENGRGNFPPRFSGLQFPNYSSELNVNALELDDSALYLCASSVGLERALTGELFFGEGSRLTVL.

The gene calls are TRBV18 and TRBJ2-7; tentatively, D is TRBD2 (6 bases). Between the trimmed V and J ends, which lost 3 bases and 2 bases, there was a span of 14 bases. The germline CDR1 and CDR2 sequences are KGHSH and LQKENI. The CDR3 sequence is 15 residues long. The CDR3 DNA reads TGTGCCAGCTCACCCACCTTAGGAGGGACCTACGAGCAGTACTTC. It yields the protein CASSPTLGGTYEQYF.

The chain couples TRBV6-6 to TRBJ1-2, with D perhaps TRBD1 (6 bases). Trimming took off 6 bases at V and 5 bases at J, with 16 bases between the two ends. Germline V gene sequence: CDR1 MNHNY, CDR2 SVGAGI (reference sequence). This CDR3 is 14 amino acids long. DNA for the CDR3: TGTGCCAGCAGCAGACCAGGGGCGAGGTATGGCTACACCTTC. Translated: CASSRPGARYGYTF.

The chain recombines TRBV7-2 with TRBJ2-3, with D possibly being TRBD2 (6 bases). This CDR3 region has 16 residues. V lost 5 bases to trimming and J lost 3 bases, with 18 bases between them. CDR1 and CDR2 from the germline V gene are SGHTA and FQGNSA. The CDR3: CASSLRTSPRTDTQYF. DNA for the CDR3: TGTGCCAGCAGCCTACGCACTAGCCCAAGGACAGATACGCAGTATTTT.

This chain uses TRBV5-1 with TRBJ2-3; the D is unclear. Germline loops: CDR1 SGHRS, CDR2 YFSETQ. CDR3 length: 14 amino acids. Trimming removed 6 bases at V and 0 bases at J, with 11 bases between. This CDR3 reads CASTPGFSTDTQYF. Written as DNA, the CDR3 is TGCGCCAGCACCCCCGGGTTTAGCACAGATACGCAGTATTTT.

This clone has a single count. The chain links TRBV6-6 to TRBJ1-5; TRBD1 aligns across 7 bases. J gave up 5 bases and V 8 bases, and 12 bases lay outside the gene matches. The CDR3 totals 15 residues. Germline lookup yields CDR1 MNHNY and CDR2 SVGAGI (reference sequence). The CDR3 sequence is CASYKGQVRDQPQHF. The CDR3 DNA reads TGTGCCAGCTACAAAGGACAGGTTCGGGATCAGCCCCAGCATTTT.

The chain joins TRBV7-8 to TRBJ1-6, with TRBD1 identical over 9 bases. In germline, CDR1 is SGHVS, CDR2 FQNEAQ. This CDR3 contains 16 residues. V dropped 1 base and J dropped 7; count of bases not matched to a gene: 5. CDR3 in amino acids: CASSLEDRGRNSPLHF. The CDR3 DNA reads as TGTGCCAGCAGCTTAGAGGACAGGGGAAGGAATTCACCCCTCCACTTT.

CDR3 protein: CSVQGGVGEPQHF. In nucleotides, the CDR3 is TGCAGCGTTCAGGGAGGAGTGGGGGAGCCCCAGCATTTT. The chain links TRBV29-1 to TRBJ1-5; D perhaps matches TRBD1 (5 bases). The CDR3 runs 13 residues. Trimming stripped 5 bases from V and 8 bases from J, with 16 bases between. The germline gives CDR1 SQVTM, CDR2 ANQGSEA.

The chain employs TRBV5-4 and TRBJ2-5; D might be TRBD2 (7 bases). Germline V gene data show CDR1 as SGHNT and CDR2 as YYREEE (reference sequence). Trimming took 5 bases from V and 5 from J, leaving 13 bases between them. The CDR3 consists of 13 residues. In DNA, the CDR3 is TGTGCCAGCAGGGGGGGGGCGGAGGAGACCCAGTACTTC. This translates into CASRGGAEETQYF.

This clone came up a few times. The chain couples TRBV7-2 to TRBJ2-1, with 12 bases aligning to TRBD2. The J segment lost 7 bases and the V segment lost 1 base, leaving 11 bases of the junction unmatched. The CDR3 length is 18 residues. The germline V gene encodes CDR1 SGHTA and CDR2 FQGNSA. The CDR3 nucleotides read TGTGCCAGCAGCTTAGGGGTTCTAGCGGGGGGGCCGGGGAATGAGCAGTTCTTC. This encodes CASSLGVLAGGPGNEQFF.

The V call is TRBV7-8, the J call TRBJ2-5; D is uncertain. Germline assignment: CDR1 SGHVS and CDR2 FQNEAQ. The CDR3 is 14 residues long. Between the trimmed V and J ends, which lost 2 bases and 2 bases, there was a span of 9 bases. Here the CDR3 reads CASSLHGQQETQYF. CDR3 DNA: TGTGCCAGCAGCTTACATGGGCAGCAAGAGACCCAGTACTTC. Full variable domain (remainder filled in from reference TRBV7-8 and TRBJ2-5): GAGVSQSPRYKVAKRGQDVALRCDPISGHVSLFWYQQALGQGPEFLTYFQNEAQLDKSGLPSDRFFAERPEGSVSTLKIQRTQQEDSAVYLCASSLHGQQETQYFGPGTRLLVL.

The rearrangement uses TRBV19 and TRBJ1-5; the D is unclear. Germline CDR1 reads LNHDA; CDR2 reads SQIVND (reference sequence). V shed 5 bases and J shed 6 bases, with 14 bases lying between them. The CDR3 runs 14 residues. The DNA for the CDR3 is TGTGCCAGTAGTGGCCTCGGAGGAGGTCAGCCCCAGCATTTT. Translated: CASSGLGGGQPQHF.

CDR3 protein: CASSDPGLAGSTDTQYF. In DNA form, the CDR3 reads TGTGCCAGCAGCGACCCGGGTTTAGCGGGGAGCACAGATACGCAGTATTTT. V usage is TRBV11-2 and J usage is TRBJ2-3; 8 positions agree with TRBD2. Trimming cost V 5 bases and J 0 bases; bases outside gene matches: 10. Per the germline V gene, CDR1 is SGHAT and CDR2 is FQNNGV. CDR3 length equals 17 residues.

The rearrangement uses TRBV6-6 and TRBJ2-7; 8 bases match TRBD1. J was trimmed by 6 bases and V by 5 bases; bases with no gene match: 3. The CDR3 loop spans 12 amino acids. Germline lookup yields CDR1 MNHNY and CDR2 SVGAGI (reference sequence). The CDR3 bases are TGTGCCAGCAGTCGACAGGGGCCCGAGCAGTACTTC. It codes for CASSRQGPEQYF.

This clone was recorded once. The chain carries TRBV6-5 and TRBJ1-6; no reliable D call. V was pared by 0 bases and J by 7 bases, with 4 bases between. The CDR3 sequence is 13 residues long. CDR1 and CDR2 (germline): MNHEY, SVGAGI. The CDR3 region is CASSYSPNSPLHF. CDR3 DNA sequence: TGTGCCAGCAGTTACTCCCCAAATTCACCCCTCCACTTT.